This TCR beta chain was profiled in a study of T-cell reconstitution after alpha-beta-depleted transplantation in children. General study results and limits: Reportedly, roughly two months post-transplant, alpha-beta T cells arose from several hundred expanded graft clones. T-cell counts and diversity at one year post-transplant came mainly from newly produced T cells. Some patients owed their high day-60 TCRbeta diversity to surviving recipient T cells and thymic progenitors.

The sample holds a few counts of this clonotype. The antigen is unknown. The germline V and J ends were trimmed by 4 bases and 4 bases, with 15 bases remaining between them. The CDR3 runs to 15 residues. CDR1 is SGHRS and CDR2 is YFSETQ in the germline V gene. The TCRbeta library incorporated unique molecular identifiers. TCRdb reprocessed the PCR reads via MiXCR and lists one record per CDR3 protein. This sample carries fewer than 750,000 distinct CDR3 sequences, 25% to 30% of them seen once, and the ten largest clones take around a third. The source is a boy younger than two with Wiskott-Aldrich syndrome, due to receive a stem cell transplant. Sequenced here: PBMCs, sampled before TCRalphabeta/CD19-depleted stem cell transplant. The chain has TRBV5-1 and TRBJ1-5, with D perhaps matching TRBD1 (5 bases). The CDR3 loop reads CASSPGPEENQPQHF. The CDR3 bases are TGCGCCAGCAGCCCGGGACCGGAAGAGAATCAGCCCCAGCATTTT.